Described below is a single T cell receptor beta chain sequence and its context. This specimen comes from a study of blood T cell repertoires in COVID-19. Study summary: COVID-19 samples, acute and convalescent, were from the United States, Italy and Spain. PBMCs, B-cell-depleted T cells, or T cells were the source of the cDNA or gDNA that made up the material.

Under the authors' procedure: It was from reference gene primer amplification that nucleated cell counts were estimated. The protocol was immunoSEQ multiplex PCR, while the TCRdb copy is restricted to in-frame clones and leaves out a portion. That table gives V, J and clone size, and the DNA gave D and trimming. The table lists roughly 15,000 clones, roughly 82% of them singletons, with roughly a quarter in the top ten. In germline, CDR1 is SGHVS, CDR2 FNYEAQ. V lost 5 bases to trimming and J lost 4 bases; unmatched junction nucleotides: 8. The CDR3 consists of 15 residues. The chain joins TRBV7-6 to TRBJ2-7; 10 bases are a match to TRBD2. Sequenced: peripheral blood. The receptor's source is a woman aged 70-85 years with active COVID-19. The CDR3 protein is CASSPSGSHSYEQYF. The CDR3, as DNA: TGTGCCAGCAGCCCTAGCGGGAGCCACTCGTACGAGCAGTACTTC.